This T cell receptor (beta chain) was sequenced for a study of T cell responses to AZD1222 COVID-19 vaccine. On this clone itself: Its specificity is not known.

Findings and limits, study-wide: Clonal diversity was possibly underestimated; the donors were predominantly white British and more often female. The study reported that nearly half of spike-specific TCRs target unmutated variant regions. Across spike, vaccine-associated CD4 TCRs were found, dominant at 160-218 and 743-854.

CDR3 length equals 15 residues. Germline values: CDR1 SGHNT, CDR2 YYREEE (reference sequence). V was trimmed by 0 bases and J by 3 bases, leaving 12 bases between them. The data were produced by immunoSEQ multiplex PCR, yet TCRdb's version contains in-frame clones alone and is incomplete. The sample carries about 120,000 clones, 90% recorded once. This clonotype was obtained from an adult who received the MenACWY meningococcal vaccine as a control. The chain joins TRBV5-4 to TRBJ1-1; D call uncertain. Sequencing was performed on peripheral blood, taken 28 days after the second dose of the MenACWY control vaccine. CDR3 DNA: TGTGCCAGCAGCTTGGCCCGTTCCGTGGACACTGAAGCTTTCTTT. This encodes CASSLARSVDTEAFF.